This TCR beta chain was identified in a study of T-cell reconstitution after alpha-beta-depleted transplantation in children. For TCRbeta, the library was prepared with unique molecular identifiers. TCRdb reprocessed the PCR reads via MiXCR and lists one record per CDR3 protein. This sample has roughly 100,000 distinct CDR3 sequences, with 6.5% to 8.5% found just once. This clonotype was seen a handful of times. V lost 0 bases, J lost 0 bases, and 8 bases lay in between. The CDR3 is 15 amino acids. From germline, CDR1 is LNHNV and CDR2 YYDKDF (reference sequence). The input for sequencing was PBMCs from the stem cell graft donor, taken from the stem cell graft. This receptor was obtained from a human donor who donated a stem cell graft to a child with congenital amegakaryocytic thrombocytopenia. This rearrangement joins TRBV15 to TRBJ2-5, with D uncertain. The CDR3, as DNA: TGTGCCACCAGCAGAGATCTGGCGTACCAAGAGACCCAGTACTTC. Its translation is CATSRDLAYQETQYF. The full variable domain, completed using reference TRBV15 and TRBJ2-5, is DAMVIQNPRYQVTQFGKPVTLSCSQTLNHNVMYWYQQKSSQAPKLLFHYYDKDFNNEADTPDNFQSRRPNTSFCFLDIRSPGLGDTAMYLCATSRDLAYQETQYFGPGTRLLVL.